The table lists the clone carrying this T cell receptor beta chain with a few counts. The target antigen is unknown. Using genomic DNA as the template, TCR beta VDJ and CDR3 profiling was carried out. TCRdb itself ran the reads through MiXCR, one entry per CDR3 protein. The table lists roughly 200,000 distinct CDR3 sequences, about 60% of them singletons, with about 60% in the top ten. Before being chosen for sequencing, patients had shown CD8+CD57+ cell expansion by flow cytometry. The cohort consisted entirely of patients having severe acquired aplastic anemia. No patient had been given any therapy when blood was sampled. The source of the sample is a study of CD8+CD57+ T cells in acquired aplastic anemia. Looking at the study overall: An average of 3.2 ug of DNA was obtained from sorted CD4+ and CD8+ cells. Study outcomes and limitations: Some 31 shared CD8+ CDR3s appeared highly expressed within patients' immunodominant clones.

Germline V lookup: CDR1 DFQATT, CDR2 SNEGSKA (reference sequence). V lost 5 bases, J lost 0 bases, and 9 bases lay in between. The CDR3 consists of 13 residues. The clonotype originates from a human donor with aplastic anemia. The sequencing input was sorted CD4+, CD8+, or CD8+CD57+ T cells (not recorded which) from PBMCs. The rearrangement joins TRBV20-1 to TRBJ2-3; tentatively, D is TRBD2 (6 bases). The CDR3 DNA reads TGCAGTGCTTGGGAGGAAAGCACAGATACGCAGTATTTT. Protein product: CSAWEESTDTQYF.